Described below is a single T cell receptor (beta chain) sequence and its context. Antigen specificity is unknown. The treatment denotes: oral pan-JAK inhibitor, 5-10 mg twice daily. RNA was isolated and reverse transcribed to cDNA, the sequencing template. Only in-frame clones appear in the TCRdb table, and some are missing; sequencing was by immunoSEQ multiplex PCR. The repertoire holds roughly 200,000 clones, with less than 70% as singletons. Unmatched junction bases numbered 5, after V lost 1 base and J lost 6 bases. From germline, CDR1 is SGDLS and CDR2 YYNGEE. The CDR3 is 14 residues long. The data derive from a study of CD8+ T cells in alopecia areata. Study findings and constraints: Many expanded lesional clones persisted in scalp and blood during tofacitinib treatment.

The sequence was obtained from a human donor with alopecia areata. This chain joins TRBV9 and TRBJ1-2; TRBD1 aligns across 8 bases. The sequences come from CD8+ T cells sorted from blood, collected at week 24, from a patient treated with tofacitinib. The CDR3 sequence: CASSVLGTGNGYTF. The DNA for the CDR3 is TGTGCCAGCAGCGTACTGGGGACAGGCAATGGCTACACCTTC.